The T cell receptor beta chain under discussion was sequenced for a study of shared clonotypes between healthy human individuals. Across the study: Donors had three CD4 naive, three CD4 memory, two CD8 naive and one CD8 memory plate apiece. Study results and limitations: Sequencing depth was expected to affect clonotype sharing among donors.

CD45RO-negative, CCR7-positively selected cells formed the naive CD8 fraction, excluding terminally differentiated effector memory CD45RA+ cells. Concerning this clone itself: What it recognizes is unknown.

Several immunoSEQ 96-well plates shared each subset's DNA, each plate a replicate. This table comes from immunoSEQ multiplex PCR, and its TCRdb copy is limited to in-frame clones, with some not included. The data hold some 2,000,000 clones, with approximately 94% observed a single time. What was sequenced was naive CD8+ T cells sorted from blood. The receptor comes from a young man in good health.

DNA of the CDR3: TGTGCCAGCAGCCAAGATTGGGAAGAAAAACTGTTTTTT. As protein: CASSQDWEEKLFF. This sequence joins TRBV4-2 and TRBJ1-4; D is undetermined. V lost 0 bases, J lost 8 bases, and 7 bases lay in between. CDR3 length: 13 residues. Germline V gene sequence: CDR1 LGHNA, CDR2 YNFKEQ.